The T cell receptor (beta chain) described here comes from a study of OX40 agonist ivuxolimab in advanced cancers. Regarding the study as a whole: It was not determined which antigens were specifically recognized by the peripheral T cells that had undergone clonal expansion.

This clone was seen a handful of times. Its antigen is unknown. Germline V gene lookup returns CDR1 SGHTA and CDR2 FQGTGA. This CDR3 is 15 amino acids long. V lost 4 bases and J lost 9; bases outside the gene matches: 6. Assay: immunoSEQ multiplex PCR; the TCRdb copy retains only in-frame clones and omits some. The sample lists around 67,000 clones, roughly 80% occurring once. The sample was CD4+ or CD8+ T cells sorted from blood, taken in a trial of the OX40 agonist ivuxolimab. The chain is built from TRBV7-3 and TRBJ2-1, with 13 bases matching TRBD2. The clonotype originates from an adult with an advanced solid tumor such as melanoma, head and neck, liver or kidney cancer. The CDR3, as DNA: TGTGCCAGCAGCTCCGGACTAGCGGGAGAATCTGAGCAGTTCTTC. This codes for CASSSGLAGESEQFF. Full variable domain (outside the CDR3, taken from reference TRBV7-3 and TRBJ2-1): GAGVSQTPSNKVTEKGKYVELRCDPISGHTALYWYRQSLGQGPEFLIYFQGTGAADDSGLPNDRFFAVRPEGSVSTLKIQRTERGDSAVYLCASSSGLAGESEQFFGPGTRLTVL.